Listed below are T cell receptor beta chains from one sample, sequenced in a study of T-cell reconstitution after alpha-beta-depleted transplantation in children. TCRdb re-derived calls from the PCR reads in MiXCR, one entry per CDR3 protein. The data contain around 250,000 distinct CDR3 sequences, 20% to 30% of them seen just once; the ten biggest clones take up roughly 2.7%. The sequences come from PBMCs, collected before TCRalphabeta/CD19-depleted stem cell transplant. These receptors originate from a girl aged 2-9 years with Fanconi anemia, due to receive a stem cell transplant. Each CDR3 is given with its conserved first and last residue.

CDR3 protein	V gene
CASSTRQGNQPQHF	TRBV12-3/TRBV12-4
CASSLPGVGYEQYF	TRBV12-3/TRBV12-4
CASAWTSGRRGSDTQYF	TRBV12-5
CASSIRGSYGYTF	TRBV19
CASSAQGPFEQYF	TRBV28
CASRTGGRASTDTQYF	TRBV6-1
CASRRPLGANYGYTF	TRBV28
CAISVGGLYGYTF	TRBV10-3
CASIKGPGVSSYNEQFF	TRBV6-1
CASSAGLPGEQYF	TRBV9
CASSSPGHTEAFF	TRBV6-5
CASSRDIGTDTQYF	TRBV5-1
CASSYGGGSTGELFF	TRBV6-5
CASSGLGSTDTQYF	TRBV25-1
CAIMLETDTQYF	TRBV10-3
CSARDQGDTEAFF	TRBV20-1
CASSRYGVSGGADTQYF	TRBV9
CSARLTAKNIQYF	TRBV20-1
CSVAKITHFYEQYF	TRBV29-1
CSAGAETQYF	TRBV29-1
CSASSGRDPGETQYF	TRBV20-1
CSASTSNQPQHF	TRBV20-1
CSVGVLAAAQDTQYF	TRBV29-1
CSARGPGQGALEQYF	TRBV20-1
CASSKGHEQFF	TRBV6-1
CASSEKQAEQYF	TRBV6-1
CASVRGAMEDTQYF	TRBV9
CASSFSGELLEQYF	TRBV12-3/TRBV12-4